The 28 T cell receptor beta chains in this list originate from one sample, sequenced in a study of a mutant IDH1 vaccine in newly diagnosed glioma. Here immunoSEQ multiplex PCR was the method, and the copy in TCRdb shows in-frame clones only, minus some. The sample yields approximately 61,000 clones, about 80% seen once. Their antigen targets remain unknown. Time point in this sample: week 5, during vaccination. Alongside topical imiquimod, each dose of vaccine comprised 300 ug of mutant IDH1 20-mer peptide. Sequencing used PBMCs, obtained from a glioma patient whose treatment included an IDH1 peptide vaccine. The receptor set was obtained from a woman in her forties or fifties with glioma.

CDR3: CASSRDRRGGYTF. CDR3 nucleotide sequence: TGTGCCAGCAGTCGGGACAGGCGGGGAGGCTACACCTTC. The rearrangement joins TRBV6-5 to TRBJ1-2, with 8 bases matching TRBD1. This CDR3 is built from 13 residues. The V gene's germline CDR1 is MNHEY and CDR2 SVGAGI. Trimming removed 5 bases from V and 8 bases from J; junction bases left unmatched: 7.

V usage is TRBV5-6 and J usage is TRBJ1-1, with 8 bases that match TRBD1. The trim removed 2 bases at V and 8 bases at J, leaving 11 bases unmatched. The CDR3 sequence is 15 residues long. Germline CDR1 reads SGHDT; CDR2 reads YYEEEE. The CDR3 sequence: CASSFQGALGGEAFF. The CDR3 nucleotides are TGTGCCAGCAGCTTCCAGGGGGCGCTAGGGGGAGAAGCTTTCTTT. The full variable domain, its missing parts supplied by reference TRBV5-6 and TRBJ1-1, is DAGVTQSPTHLIKTRGQQVTLRCSPKSGHDTVSWYQQALGQGPQFIFQYYEEEERQRGNFPDRFSGHQFPNYSSELNVNALLLGDSALYLCASSFQGALGGEAFFGQGTRLTVV.

The chain combines TRBV5-4 with TRBJ2-2; D uncertain. Between the trimmed V and J ends, which lost 0 bases and 0 bases, there was a span of 6 bases. The CDR3 is 15 residues long. Germline CDR1 reads SGHNT; CDR2 reads YYREEE (reference sequence). The chain's CDR3 is CASSLGGANTGELFF. The CDR3 DNA reads as TGTGCCAGCAGCTTGGGTGGGGCGAACACCGGGGAGCTGTTTTTT.

This rearrangement joins TRBV6-5 to TRBJ1-2; TRBD1 might be the D (5 bases). Germline assignment: CDR1 MNHEY and CDR2 SVGAGI. The CDR3 length is 13 residues. Between the trimmed V and J ends, which lost 2 bases and 7 bases, there was a span of 11 bases. CDR3 sequence: CASSYGQGRGYTF. CDR3 DNA sequence: TGTGCCAGCAGTTACGGGCAGGGACGTGGCTACACCTTC.

The V and J genes are TRBV9 and TRBJ2-1, with 10 nucleotides matching TRBD2. CDR1 is SGDLS and CDR2 is YYNGEE in the germline V gene. This CDR3 is built from 15 residues. V trimming: 3 bases; J trimming: 6 bases; junction bases outside the gene matches: 6. The DNA of the CDR3 is TGTGCCAGCAGCGCCCGGACTAGCGGTGGCAATGAGCAGTTCTTC. This sequence encodes CASSARTSGGNEQFF.

The J gene is TRBJ1-2, the V gene TRBV6-1, with no clear D. V dropped 2 bases and J dropped 4 bases, with 8 bases sitting between them. Germline V lookup: CDR1 MNHNS, CDR2 SASEGT. The CDR3 spans 13 residues. The CDR3 here is CASSETARYGYTF. CDR3 sequence (DNA): TGTGCCAGCAGTGAAACGGCTCGCTATGGCTACACCTTC.

The chain couples TRBV6-5 to TRBJ2-4; 7 bases agree with TRBD2. Trimming took 0 bases from V and 3 from J; bases not matched to a gene: 2. The CDR3 is 15 amino acids. The germline gives CDR1 MNHEY, CDR2 SVGAGI. The DNA for the CDR3 is TGTGCCAGCAGTTACTCGGGGGGGGGCAAAAACATTCAGTACTTC. Its protein is CASSYSGGGKNIQYF.

Here the CDR3 reads CASSLGEADPYTDTQYF. The CDR3 bases are TGTGCCAGCAGCTTAGGCGAGGCAGACCCATACACAGATACGCAGTATTTT. This chain links TRBV7-8 with TRBJ2-3; D unclear. Trimming shortened V by 1 base and J by 2 bases, and 16 bases separated the two germline ends. The CDR3 extends over 17 amino acids. Germline V gene data show CDR1 as SGHVS and CDR2 as FQNEAQ.

Only one count was recorded for this clone. V gene TRBV5-5 combines with J gene TRBJ2-3, with TRBD1 as a possible D gene (5 bases). Trimming removed 0 bases from V and 2 bases from J, with 10 bases in between. The length of the CDR3 is 15 residues. The germline gives CDR1 SGHKS, CDR2 YYEKEE (reference sequence). This CDR3 reads CASSLGGGTTDTQYF. CDR3 sequence (DNA): TGTGCCAGCAGCTTGGGGGGCGGAACCACAGATACGCAGTATTTT.

The gene calls are TRBV6-5 and TRBJ2-3; D ambiguous. Germline V gene sequence: CDR1 MNHEY, CDR2 SVGAGI. V was clipped by 5 bases and J by 6 bases, with 15 bases between them. The CDR3 covers 14 residues. This CDR3 is CASSPTVPADTQYF. The CDR3 nucleotides read TGTGCCAGCAGTCCAACGGTCCCCGCCGATACGCAGTATTTT.

The rearrangement uses TRBV28 and TRBJ1-1; D call uncertain. The CDR3 loop spans 13 amino acids. Germline CDR1 MDHEN, CDR2 SYDVKM. V was clipped by 7 bases and J by 1 base, with 10 bases between them. The CDR3 DNA reads as TGTGCCAGCAAAGGGTTCCGGAACACTGAAGCTTTCTTT. This sequence encodes CASKGFRNTEAFF.

This chain joins TRBV10-3 and TRBJ1-5, with D unresolved. The CDR3 is made up of 14 amino acids. The germline V gene encodes CDR1 ENHRY and CDR2 SYGVKD. V was trimmed by 7 bases and J by 0 bases, leaving 10 bases between them. The CDR3 is CAIKEISSNQPQHF. The CDR3 DNA reads TGTGCCATCAAGGAGATTTCTAGCAATCAGCCCCAGCATTTT.

The chain links TRBV25-1 to TRBJ2-7, with D hard to call. CDR3 length equals 15 residues. With 5 bases removed from V and 2 bases from J, the gap between germline ends came to 16 bases. Germline CDR1 MGHDK, CDR2 SYGVNS. CDR3 protein: CASSPTASEAYEQYF. The CDR3 DNA reads TGTGCCAGCAGTCCGACCGCCAGTGAAGCCTACGAGCAGTACTTC.

The CDR3 DNA sequence: TGTGCCAGCAGAAAAGAAAGCGGGTCAGGGTCCTACGAGCAGTACTTC. Residues: CASRKESGSGSYEQYF. This chain joins TRBV2 and TRBJ2-7, with D perhaps matching TRBD2 (6 bases). Trimming stripped 6 bases from V and 1 base from J, with 19 bases between. Looked up from germline, CDR1 is SNHLY and CDR2 is FYNNEI. The CDR3 runs to 16 residues.

The J gene is TRBJ1-1, the V gene TRBV7-8; TRBD1 is a possible D gene (6 bases). Germline lookup yields CDR1 SGHVS and CDR2 FQNEAQ. V was shortened by 3 bases and J by 4 bases, with 15 bases between the two germline ends. This CDR3 contains 15 residues. The CDR3 reads CASSFPGASGTEAFF. Written as DNA, the CDR3 is TGTGCCAGCAGCTTCCCAGGGGCTTCTGGCACTGAAGCTTTCTTT.

The J gene is TRBJ2-7, the V gene TRBV4-3; the match to TRBD2 covers 9 bases. CDR1 and CDR2 (germline): LGHNA, YSLEER. The ends lost 1 base at V and 8 bases at J; junction bases unmatched: 6. CDR3 length equals 14 residues. The CDR3 loop reads CASSQASGEGKQYF. The CDR3 DNA is TGCGCCAGCAGCCAAGCTAGCGGGGAAGGCAAGCAGTACTTC.

The chain recombines TRBV2 with TRBJ2-7; D perhaps matches TRBD2 (6 bases). The germline CDR1 and CDR2 sequences are SNHLY and FYNNEI. The CDR3 consists of 14 residues. The V gene lost 11 bases and the J gene lost 4 bases, with 21 bases spanning the gap. The CDR3 DNA sequence: TGTGCCCGCCAGAGGAGGAGCGGGTCTTACGAGCAGTACTTC. This gives the protein CARQRRSGSYEQYF.

The chain couples TRBV27 to TRBJ2-7; D not certain. This CDR3 region has 14 residues. Trimming removed 4 bases from V and 2 bases from J, with 12 bases in between. The germline V gene has CDR1 MNHEY and CDR2 SMNVEV (reference sequence). The CDR3 coding sequence is TGTGCCAGCAGTTGGACGGGCAGCGCCTACGAGCAGTACTTC. Its protein is CASSWTGSAYEQYF.

The gene calls are TRBV7-2 and TRBJ1-5, with D hard to call. The CDR3 consists of 13 residues. V lost 7 bases, J lost 3 bases, and 10 bases lay in between. From germline, CDR1 is SGHTA and CDR2 FQGNSA. The CDR3 reads CASMIDYNQPQHF. The CDR3, as DNA: TGTGCCAGCATGATCGACTACAATCAGCCCCAGCATTTT.

This chain links TRBV9 with TRBJ2-5; a possible D gene is TRBD2 (6 bases). V was trimmed by 0 bases and J by 3 bases, leaving 12 bases between them. The CDR3 loop spans 15 amino acids. Germline assignment: CDR1 SGDLS and CDR2 YYNGEE. The CDR3 sequence: CASSVGGDWEETQYF. The CDR3 nucleotides read TGTGCCAGCAGCGTAGGGGGGGACTGGGAAGAGACCCAGTACTTC.

In this sample, this clone turned up once. The chain has TRBV2 and TRBJ1-4; D is ambiguous. V lost 6 bases and J lost 7, with 15 bases in between. Per the germline V gene, CDR1 is SNHLY and CDR2 is FYNNEI. The CDR3 is made up of 14 amino acids. The CDR3 nucleotides read TGTGCCAGCAGATGGCAGCCAGATGGTGAAAAACTGTTTTTT. It translates to CASRWQPDGEKLFF.

This chain links TRBV19 with TRBJ1-1, with TRBD1 as a possible D gene (5 bases). The CDR3 loop spans 13 amino acids. In germline, CDR1 is LNHDA, CDR2 SQIVND (reference sequence). V was cut by 5 bases and J by 1 base, with 8 bases left in between. CDR3 DNA sequence: TGTGCCAGTAGTGCGACAGAGAACACTGAAGCTTTCTTT. Its translation is CASSATENTEAFF.

The CDR3 DNA reads as TGTGCCAGCAGCCCCTCCCGGGGTCTCAATGAGCAGTTCTTC. It yields the protein CASSPSRGLNEQFF. The chain employs TRBV13 and TRBJ2-1; D perhaps matches TRBD2 (5 bases). V was clipped by 5 bases and J by 6 bases, with 14 bases between them. The CDR3 extends over 14 amino acids. From germline, CDR1 is PRHDT and CDR2 FYEKMQ (reference sequence).

This clone was detected once. This chain joins TRBV19 and TRBJ1-5; 9 nucleotides align to TRBD1. V shed 4 bases and J 6 bases; nucleotides not matched to a gene: 7. Germline CDR1 is LNHDA and CDR2 is SQIVND (reference sequence). This CDR3 has 15 amino acids. For the CDR3, the DNA is TGTGCCAGTAGTACGCCGGGACAGGGTCGTCAGCCCCAGCATTTT. Amino acid sequence: CASSTPGQGRQPQHF. Full variable domain (missing parts from reference TRBV19 and TRBJ1-5): DGGITQSPKYLFRKEGQNVTLSCEQNLNHDAMYWYRQDPGQGLRLIYYSQIVNDFQKGDIAEGYSVSREKKESFPLTVTSAQKNPTAFYLCASSTPGQGRQPQHFGDGTRLSIL.

V usage is TRBV29-1 and J usage is TRBJ1-5; D remains unclear. This CDR3 region has 12 residues. The V gene lost 0 bases and the J gene lost 0 bases, with 0 bases spanning the gap. Per the germline V gene, CDR1 is SQVTM and CDR2 is ANQGSEA. For the CDR3, the DNA is TGCAGCGTTGAAGATAGCAATCAGCCCCAGCATTTT. It encodes CSVEDSNQPQHF.

V gene TRBV9 combines with J gene TRBJ2-7, with D perhaps TRBD1 or TRBD2 (6 bases each). This CDR3 contains 14 residues. Trimming left V 0 bases short and J 5 bases short, with 12 bases between. The germline CDR1 and CDR2 sequences are SGDLS and YYNGEE. In DNA, the CDR3 is TGTGCCAGCAGCGTAGTCTCGGGGGCGGACGAGCAGTACTTC. This encodes CASSVVSGADEQYF.

Notes on this clone: The junction departs from the called germline gene at one end, perhaps through a read error. V usage is TRBV19 and J usage is TRBJ1-1, with unresolved D. Per germline, CDR1 LNHDA and CDR2 SQIVND (reference sequence). This CDR3 has 13 residues. CDR3 bases: TGTGCCAGTAGTATAGGGACCCACACTGAGGCTTTCTTT. Protein product: CASSIGTHTEAFF. Drawing the rest from reference TRBV19 and TRBJ1-1, the complete variable domain is DGGITQSPKYLFRKEGQNVTLSCEQNLNHDAMYWYRQDPGQGLRLIYYSQIVNDFQKGDIAEGYSVSREKKESFPLTVTSAQKNPTAFYLCASSIGTHTEAFFGQGTRLTVV.

This chain joins TRBV7-3 and TRBJ2-5; 7 bases align to TRBD2. There are 13 residues in the CDR3. Trimming at V came to 2 bases and at J to 4 bases, leaving 1 base not matched to a gene. Germline-derived CDR1 and CDR2 are SGHTA and FQGTGA. This CDR3 is CASSLGGGETQYF. The CDR3 bases are TGTGCCAGCAGCTTAGGGGGGGGAGAGACCCAGTACTTC.